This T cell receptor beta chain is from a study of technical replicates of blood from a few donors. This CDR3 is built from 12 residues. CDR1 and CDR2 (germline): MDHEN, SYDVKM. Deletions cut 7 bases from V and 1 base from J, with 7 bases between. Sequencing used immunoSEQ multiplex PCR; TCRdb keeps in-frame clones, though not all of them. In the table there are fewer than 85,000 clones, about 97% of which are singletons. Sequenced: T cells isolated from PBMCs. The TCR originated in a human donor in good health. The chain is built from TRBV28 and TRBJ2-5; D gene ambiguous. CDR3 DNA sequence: TGTGCCAGCAAGCGTACCCAAGAGACCCAGTACTTC. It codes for CASKRTQETQYF.